Following are 27 T cell receptor beta chains from one sample sequenced in a study of technical replicates of blood from a few donors. Profiled with immunoSEQ multiplex PCR; TCRdb holds only in-frame clones, not every one. Of tens of thousands of clones in the sample, roughly nine tenths were seen once. The specimen sequenced was T cells isolated from PBMCs. These receptors all come from a human donor in good health.

The chain employs TRBV6-5 and TRBJ1-1; D gene ambiguous. Per germline, CDR1 MNHEY and CDR2 SVGAGI. This CDR3 region has 13 residues. Trimming left V 2 bases short and J 1 base short, with 5 bases between. Written as DNA, the CDR3 is TGTGCCAGCAGTTACGGGCAGAACACTGAAGCTTTCTTT. It encodes CASSYGQNTEAFF.

This rearrangement joins TRBV4-1 to TRBJ2-7; 7 positions match TRBD1. This CDR3 has 16 amino acids. CDR1 is MGHRA and CDR2 is YSYEKL in the germline V gene. Trimming took 3 bases from V and 0 from J; bases not matched to a gene: 8. CDR3 loop: CASSHVGTANSYEQYF. Here the CDR3 DNA reads TGCGCCAGCAGCCATGTCGGGACAGCCAACTCCTACGAGCAGTACTTC.

This sequence joins TRBV6-1 and TRBJ2-5; 7 bases agree with TRBD1. The CDR3 sequence is 17 residues long. Unmatched junction bases numbered 10, after V lost 3 bases and J lost 0 bases. The germline V gene has CDR1 MNHNS and CDR2 SASEGT. CDR3 sequence (DNA): TGTGCCAGCAGTGAGACCCTTTCGGGACAGTACCAAGAGACCCAGTACTTC. This encodes CASSETLSGQYQETQYF.

V is TRBV5-1 and J is TRBJ2-5; 12 nucleotides agree with TRBD2. With V trimmed by 5 bases and J by 2 bases, 16 bases remained unmatched. This CDR3 has 19 residues. Germline values: CDR1 SGHRS, CDR2 YFSETQ. CDR3 nucleotides: TGCGCCAGCAGATCTCCCCCCCTTGGACTAGCGGGGAATCAAGAGACCCAGTACTTC. It is translated as CASRSPPLGLAGNQETQYF. The full variable domain, with the rest looked up from reference TRBV5-1 and TRBJ2-5, is KAGVTQTPRYLIKTRGQQVTLSCSPISGHRSVSWYQQTPGQGLQFLFEYFSETQRNKGNFPGRFSGRQFSNSRSEMNVSTLELGDSALYLCASRSPPLGLAGNQETQYFGPGTRLLVL.

The chain recombines TRBV29-1 with TRBJ1-1, with D hard to call. Germline-derived CDR1 and CDR2 are SQVTM and ANQGSEA. This CDR3 contains 12 residues. Trimming pared 4 bases from V and 0 bases from J, leaving 6 bases between. CDR3 loop: CSVATMNTEAFF. The CDR3 DNA is TGCAGCGTTGCCACTATGAACACTGAAGCTTTCTTT.

This chain uses TRBV6-5 with TRBJ2-7, with D perhaps TRBD2 (6 bases). The CDR3 length is 13 residues. Germline loops: CDR1 MNHEY, CDR2 SVGAGI. Trimming cost V 5 bases and J 0 bases, with 8 bases left between them. The CDR3 coding sequence is TGTGCCAGCAGTCCGACTAGCTCCTACGAGCAGTACTTC. It translates to CASSPTSSYEQYF.

The V call is TRBV16, the J call TRBJ1-2, with D uncertain. V was clipped by 0 bases and J by 8 bases, with 10 bases between them. The CDR3 length is 13 residues. Germline CDR1 KGHSY, CDR2 FQNENV. DNA for the CDR3: TGTGCCAGCAGCCAATCATGGGGAGAAGGCTACACCTTC. Residues: CASSQSWGEGYTF.

The chain uses TRBV19 and TRBJ1-4; weak D call: TRBD1 (5 bases). V was shortened by 4 bases and J by 7 bases, with 16 bases between the two germline ends. The CDR3 length is 15 residues. Per germline, CDR1 LNHDA and CDR2 SQIVND (reference sequence). The CDR3 nucleotides read TGTGCCAGTAGTAGTAGTGGACAATTTACTGAAAAACTGTTTTTT. Protein: CASSSSGQFTEKLFF.

This clone appeared once. V gene TRBV11-2 combines with J gene TRBJ2-2; D is possibly TRBD1 (6 bases). V was cut by 5 bases and J by 4 bases, with 14 bases left in between. The CDR3 has 15 amino acids. CDR1 and CDR2 from the germline V gene are SGHAT and FQNNGV. The CDR3, as DNA: TGTGCCAGCAGCCCACAGGGTATTTTCACCGGGGAGCTGTTTTTT. This encodes CASSPQGIFTGELFF.

The CDR3 is CASSSTRSANEKLFF. The CDR3 DNA is TGTGCCAGCAGCTCAACGAGAAGTGCTAATGAAAAACTGTTTTTT. The chain is built from TRBV7-9 and TRBJ1-4; no reliable D call. V was clipped by 4 bases and J by 3 bases, with 12 bases between them. This CDR3 region has 15 residues. Per germline, CDR1 SEHNR and CDR2 FQNEAQ (reference sequence).

This chain links TRBV7-9 with TRBJ2-2; weak D call: TRBD1 (6 bases). This CDR3 spans 16 amino acids. Germline loops: CDR1 SEHNR, CDR2 FQNEAQ (reference sequence). Trimming took off 5 bases at V and 5 bases at J, with 18 bases between the two ends. The CDR3 DNA follows: TGTGCCAGCAGCGGCAGAGACAGGCGTCCGACCGGGGAGCTGTTTTTT. Protein sequence: CASSGRDRRPTGELFF.

V gene TRBV7-9 combines with J gene TRBJ2-7; D possibly corresponds to TRBD1 (6 bases). CDR1 and CDR2 from the germline V gene are SEHNR and FQNEAQ (reference sequence). There are 15 residues in the CDR3. Trimming removed 1 base from V and 2 bases from J, with 12 bases in between. CDR3: CASSLVSGAPYEQYF. The CDR3 DNA sequence: TGTGCCAGCAGCTTAGTATCAGGGGCCCCCTACGAGCAGTACTTC.

The chain carries TRBV19 and TRBJ2-6; D not certain. V gave up 4 bases and J gave up 0 bases, with 4 bases separating them. This CDR3 comprises 14 residues. The V gene's germline CDR1 is LNHDA and CDR2 SQIVND (reference sequence). CDR3: CASSSISGANVLTF. The CDR3 nucleotides are TGTGCCAGTAGTAGTATCTCTGGGGCCAACGTCCTGACTTTC.

V gene TRBV28 combines with J gene TRBJ2-7; TRBD1 matches at 10 bases. The CDR3 extends over 17 amino acids. V gave up 8 bases and J gave up 5 bases; unmatched junction bases: 18. CDR1 MDHEN and CDR2 SYDVKM come from the germline V gene. CDR3 residues: CASSLPEVTGGGNEQYF. The CDR3 region has the DNA TGTGCCAGCTCCCTCCCCGAAGTGACAGGGGGCGGAAACGAGCAGTACTTC.

This chain joins TRBV19 and TRBJ2-1; maybe TRBD2 (6 bases). CDR1 is LNHDA, CDR2 SQIVND, per germline (reference sequence). CDR3 length: 14 amino acids. V lost 0 bases, J lost 6 bases, and 9 bases lay in between. The DNA for the CDR3 is TGTGCCAGTAGTATAGATGCCGGGGGCAATGAGCAGTTCTTC. Its protein product is CASSIDAGGNEQFF. The entire variable domain, with the rest obtained from reference TRBV19 and TRBJ2-1, is as follows: DGGITQSPKYLFRKEGQNVTLSCEQNLNHDAMYWYRQDPGQGLRLIYYSQIVNDFQKGDIAEGYSVSREKKESFPLTVTSAQKNPTAFYLCASSIDAGGNEQFFGPGTRLTVL.

This chain joins TRBV9 and TRBJ2-5; TRBD2 agrees at 10 bases. Losses at the gene ends were 2 bases for V and 5 bases for J; bases not matched to a gene: 9. The CDR3 spans 16 residues. Germline V gene sequence: CDR1 SGDLS, CDR2 YYNGEE. This CDR3 reads CASSVSPSGRGETQYF. CDR3 nucleotide sequence: TGTGCCAGCAGCGTTAGCCCTAGCGGGAGAGGCGAGACCCAGTACTTC.

The rearrangement uses TRBV7-4 and TRBJ2-7; 7 nucleotides line up with TRBD1. The germline gives CDR1 SGHVT, CDR2 SQSDAQ. V lost 3 bases, J lost 3 bases, and 11 bases stayed unmatched. This CDR3 has 16 amino acids. CDR3 protein: CASSFNTRQGIYEQYF. CDR3 sequence (DNA): TGTGCCAGCAGCTTTAATACCCGACAGGGTATCTACGAGCAGTACTTC.

The chain carries TRBV28 and TRBJ2-3, with D maybe TRBD2 (6 bases). Germline V lookup: CDR1 MDHEN, CDR2 SYDVKM. V lost 5 bases, J lost 0 bases, and 15 bases lay in between. This CDR3 has 16 amino acids. CDR3 loop: CASSLSRSGSTDTQYF. The CDR3 DNA sequence: TGTGCCAGCAGTCTAAGTAGAAGCGGGAGCACAGATACGCAGTATTTT. Variable domain in full (rest from reference TRBV28 and TRBJ2-3): DVKVTQSSRYLVKRTGEKVFLECVQDMDHENMFWYRQDPGLGLRLIYFSYDVKMKEKGDIPEGYSVSREKKERFSLILESASTNQTSMYLCASSLSRSGSTDTQYFGPGTRLTVL.

The V gene is TRBV28, the J gene TRBJ1-4; D possibly corresponds to TRBD1 (5 bases). V gave up 7 bases and J gave up 4 bases, with 16 bases separating them. The CDR3 extends over 15 amino acids. The germline V gene has CDR1 MDHEN and CDR2 SYDVKM. The CDR3 DNA reads as TGTGCCAGCAAAAAGCTTGACAGAAGTAATGAAAAACTGTTTTTT. Amino acid sequence: CASKKLDRSNEKLFF.

This clone came up once. The chain joins TRBV19 to TRBJ2-1, with D perhaps TRBD2 (5 bases). CDR1 is LNHDA, CDR2 SQIVND, per germline (reference sequence). Between the trimmed V and J ends, which lost 2 bases and 0 bases, there was a span of 17 bases. The CDR3 contains 18 residues. The CDR3: CASSIRGWQESSYNEQFF. The CDR3, as DNA: TGTGCCAGTAGTATAAGAGGGTGGCAAGAAAGCTCCTACAATGAGCAGTTCTTC.

This clone was seen only a few times. The genes are TRBV14 and TRBJ1-1; D remains unclear. The CDR3 runs to 15 residues. Germline lookup yields CDR1 SGHDN and CDR2 FVKESK. V was cut by 3 bases and J by 3 bases, with 14 bases left in between. The DNA for the CDR3 is TGTGCCAGCAGCCAGGCCGGGGTCCCCGACACTGAAGCTTTCTTT. It translates to CASSQAGVPDTEAFF.

This sequence joins TRBV5-1 and TRBJ1-1, with D perhaps TRBD1 (6 bases). V was cut by 0 bases and J by 0 bases, with 15 bases left in between. CDR3 length equals 17 residues. Looked up from germline, CDR1 is SGHRS and CDR2 is YFSETQ. The CDR3 sequence is CASSLGAGAYMNTEAFF. The CDR3 DNA is TGCGCCAGCAGCTTGGGAGCGGGGGCCTACATGAACACTGAAGCTTTCTTT. Drawing the rest from reference TRBV5-1 and TRBJ1-1, the complete variable domain is KAGVTQTPRYLIKTRGQQVTLSCSPISGHRSVSWYQQTPGQGLQFLFEYFSETQRNKGNFPGRFSGRQFSNSRSEMNVSTLELGDSALYLCASSLGAGAYMNTEAFFGQGTRLTVV.

V usage is TRBV19 and J usage is TRBJ2-1; TRBD2 matches 7 bases. J gave up 14 bases and V 4 bases, and 5 bases lay outside the gene matches. The CDR3 is made up of 11 amino acids. Germline CDR1 LNHDA, CDR2 SQIVND (reference sequence). In DNA, the CDR3 is TGTGCCAGTAGTAATGTAGCGGGTGAGTTCTTC. Its translation: CASSNVAGEFF.

The rearrangement joins TRBV2 to TRBJ2-1, with D unclear. The length of the CDR3 is 13 residues. CDR1 and CDR2 (germline): SNHLY, FYNNEI. V lost 7 bases to trimming and J lost 2 bases, with 9 bases between them. The CDR3 coding sequence is TGTGCCAGCATGGCGGAAACCTACAATGAGCAGTTCTTC. Amino acid sequence: CASMAETYNEQFF.

The V gene is TRBV25-1, the J gene TRBJ2-3, with D possibly TRBD2 on 5 matching bases. Per the germline V gene, CDR1 is MGHDK and CDR2 is SYGVNS. The CDR3 sequence is 17 residues long. V dropped 3 bases and J dropped 1 base, with 17 bases sitting between them. CDR3 sequence: CASSDYLGAPGTDTQYF. In nucleotides, the CDR3 is TGTGCCAGCAGTGATTATTTGGGAGCCCCTGGCACAGATACGCAGTATTTT.

This clone showed up just once. The V and J genes are TRBV28 and TRBJ1-3, with D maybe TRBD1 (6 bases). Germline-derived CDR1 and CDR2 are MDHEN and SYDVKM. Trimming stripped 5 bases from V and 1 base from J, with 12 bases between. This CDR3 comprises 15 residues. The CDR3 loop reads CASSTGGLSGNTIYF. In nucleotides, the CDR3 is TGTGCCAGCAGTACGGGGGGGCTTTCTGGAAACACCATATATTTT.

The J gene is TRBJ2-4, the V gene TRBV5-6; 7 bases align to TRBD1. Germline CDR1 and CDR2: SGHDT and YYEEEE. With 5 bases clipped from V and 7 bases from J, the junction kept 9 bases outside the gene matches. CDR3 length equals 14 residues. The CDR3 loop reads CASSFTGDVNIQYF. The CDR3 nucleotides are TGTGCCAGCAGTTTTACAGGGGACGTTAACATTCAGTACTTC.